This T cell receptor (beta chain) was sequenced for a study of OX40 agonist ivuxolimab in advanced cancers. About the research overall: The dose-escalation group included hepatocellular carcinoma, melanoma, renal cell carcinoma and head and neck cancer.

With 4 bases removed from V and 2 bases from J, the gap between germline ends came to 5 bases. This CDR3 has 12 residues. Per the germline V gene, CDR1 is LNHNV and CDR2 is YYDKDF (reference sequence). The repertoire was sequenced with immunoSEQ multiplex PCR; TCRdb's copy has only in-frame clones and lacks some. The sample shows roughly 43,000 clones, 82% of them seen only once. This chain connects TRBV15 to TRBJ1-1, with unresolved D. The clonotype was recovered from an adult with an advanced solid tumor such as melanoma, head and neck, liver or kidney cancer. Sequenced here: CD4+ or CD8+ T cells sorted from blood, sampled in a trial of the OX40 agonist ivuxolimab. CDR3 residues: CATSIANTEAFF. The CDR3 DNA reads as TGTGCCACCAGCATTGCCAACACTGAAGCTTTCTTT.